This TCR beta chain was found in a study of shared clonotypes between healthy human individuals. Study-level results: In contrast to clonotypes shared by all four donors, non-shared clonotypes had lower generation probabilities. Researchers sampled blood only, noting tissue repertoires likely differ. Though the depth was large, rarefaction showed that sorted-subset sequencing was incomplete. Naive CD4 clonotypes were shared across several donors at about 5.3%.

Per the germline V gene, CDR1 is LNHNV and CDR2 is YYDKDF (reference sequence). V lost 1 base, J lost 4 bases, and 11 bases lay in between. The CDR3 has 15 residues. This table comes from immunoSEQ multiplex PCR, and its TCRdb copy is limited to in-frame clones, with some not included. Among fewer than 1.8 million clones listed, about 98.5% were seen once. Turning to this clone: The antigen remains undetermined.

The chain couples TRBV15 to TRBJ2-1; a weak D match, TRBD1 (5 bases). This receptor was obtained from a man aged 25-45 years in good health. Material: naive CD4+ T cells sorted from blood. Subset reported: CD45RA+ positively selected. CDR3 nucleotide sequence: TGTGCCACCAGCAGAGCTCAGGGTGGGTACAATGAGCAGTTCTTC. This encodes CATSRAQGGYNEQFF.